One and the same sample provided the 31 T cell receptor beta chains below, sequenced in a study of blood T cell repertoires in COVID-19. The protocol was immunoSEQ multiplex PCR, while the TCRdb copy is restricted to in-frame clones and leaves out a portion. The sample consists of 150,000 to 190,000 clones, 80% to 90% of them appearing once. The sequenced sample consisted of peripheral blood. The receptors stem from a woman aged 35 to 49 with acute or convalescent COVID-19.

J is TRBJ1-5 and V is TRBV2; D not certain. V dropped 6 bases and J dropped 6 bases, with 9 bases sitting between them. The CDR3 has 12 residues. The germline CDR1 and CDR2 sequences are SNHLY and FYNNEI. This chain's CDR3 is CASSLGSQPQHF. The CDR3 DNA sequence: TGTGCCAGCAGCTTGGGGAGTCAGCCCCAGCATTTT.

A word on this clone: This same CDR3 is encoded by further DNA sequences in the sample. This sequence joins TRBV3-1 (or the pseudogene TRBV3-2) and TRBJ2-3, with 7 positions matching TRBD1. Per the germline V gene, CDR1 is LGHDT and CDR2 is YNNKEL (reference sequence). The trim removed 4 bases at V and 2 bases at J, leaving 6 bases unmatched. The CDR3 is 15 residues long. This CDR3 reads CASSPRTGLTDTQYF. DNA for the CDR3: TGTGCCAGCAGCCCCCGGACAGGACTCACAGATACGCAGTATTTT.

The CDR3 nucleotides are TGTGCCTGGGATAGACAGCGTAACTATGGCTACACCTTC. This translates into CAWDRQRNYGYTF. The chain combines TRBV30 with TRBJ1-2; D possibly corresponds to TRBD1 (5 bases). The CDR3 covers 13 residues. Germline V lookup: CDR1 GTSNPN, CDR2 SVGIG (reference sequence). V was clipped by 5 bases and J by 1 base, with 11 bases between them.

J is TRBJ1-1 and V is TRBV28; D unresolved. The CDR3 is 12 amino acids. The V end lost 5 bases, the J end lost 3 bases, and 7 bases lay between the germline ends. Germline V lookup: CDR1 MDHEN, CDR2 SYDVKM. The CDR3 DNA reads as TGTGCCAGCAGTCCCGGGGACACTGAAGCTTTCTTT. This encodes CASSPGDTEAFF.

The chain carries TRBV18 and TRBJ2-2, with TRBD2 matching 9 bases. The CDR3 runs 19 residues. Germline assignment: CDR1 KGHSH and CDR2 LQKENI. Trimming removed 1 base from V and 7 bases from J; junction bases left unmatched: 16. The CDR3: CASSPLAGDSTGGGGELFF. CDR3 DNA: TGTGCCAGCTCACCACTAGCGGGAGACAGTACTGGAGGTGGCGGGGAGCTGTTTTTT. The full variable domain, rest sourced from reference TRBV18 and TRBJ2-2, is NAGVMQNPRHLVRRRGQEARLRCSPMKGHSHVYWYRQLPEEGLKFMVYLQKENIIDESGMPKERFSAEFPKEGPSILRIQQVVRGDSAAYFCASSPLAGDSTGGGGELFFGEGSRLTVL.

The chain is built from TRBV29-1 and TRBJ1-2; possibly TRBD1 for D (6 bases). V lost 3 bases and J lost 0, with 20 bases in between. The CDR3 loop spans 17 amino acids. From germline, CDR1 is SQVTM and CDR2 ANQGSEA. The CDR3 reads CSVDHRVGADTNYGYTF. CDR3 nucleotide sequence: TGCAGCGTTGACCACAGGGTCGGAGCCGATACTAACTATGGCTACACCTTC.

The chain combines TRBV7-6 with TRBJ2-2; maybe TRBD2 (6 bases). Trimming cost V 11 bases and J 1 base, with 8 bases left between them. The CDR3 totals 12 residues. Looked up from germline, CDR1 is SGHVS and CDR2 is FNYEAQ. CDR3 bases: TGTGCCTCGACTAGGAACACCGGGGAGCTGTTTTTT. Protein product: CASTRNTGELFF.

The V call is TRBV12-5, the J call TRBJ1-4; unclear D gene. Trimming took off 4 bases at V and 6 bases at J, with 18 bases between the two ends. The CDR3 is 16 amino acids. Germline lookup yields CDR1 LGHNT and CDR2 FRNRAP. The chain's CDR3 is CASGSPLEGGDEKLFF. The CDR3 region has the DNA TGTGCTAGTGGTTCACCTTTAGAGGGCGGGGATGAAAAACTGTTTTTT. The whole variable domain, filled in from reference TRBV12-5 and TRBJ1-4, reads DARVTQTPRHKVTEMGQEVTMRCQPILGHNTVFWYRQTMMQGLELLAYFRNRAPLDDSGMPKDRFSAEMPDATLATLKIQPSEPRDSAVYFCASGSPLEGGDEKLFFGSGTQLSVL.

The gene calls are TRBV6-1 and TRBJ2-3; 8 bases are shared with TRBD2. V shed 4 bases and J 4 bases; nucleotides not matched to a gene: 13. The CDR3 is 17 residues long. The V gene's germline CDR1 is MNHNS and CDR2 SASEGT. DNA of the CDR3: TGTGCCAGCAGTGCCACGGGGGGGGGCCAACCCTCAGATACGCAGTATTTT. This sequence encodes CASSATGGGQPSDTQYF.

The J gene is TRBJ1-4, the V gene TRBV30, with D possibly being TRBD1 (5 bases). Trimming left V 5 bases short and J 0 bases short, with 19 bases between. Germline CDR1 GTSNPN, CDR2 SVGIG (reference sequence). This CDR3 region has 17 residues. The CDR3 region is CAWAGGKTRATNEKLFF. Here the CDR3 DNA reads TGTGCCTGGGCCGGGGGAAAAACTAGGGCAACTAATGAAAAACTGTTTTTT.

This chain joins TRBV3-1 (or the pseudogene TRBV3-2) and TRBJ1-1, with TRBD1 matching 7 bases. Germline V gene data show CDR1 as LGHDT and CDR2 as YNNKEL (reference sequence). This CDR3 has 14 residues. The V gene end was trimmed by 6 bases and the J gene end by 8 bases; junction bases not matched to a gene: 12. The CDR3 is CASRHEPGTVEAFF. CDR3 DNA: TGTGCCAGCAGGCACGAACCTGGGACAGTAGAAGCTTTCTTT.

The chain recombines TRBV6-4 with TRBJ2-3, with TRBD2 as a possible D gene (5 bases). This CDR3 region has 15 residues. The germline V gene has CDR1 MRHNA and CDR2 SNTAGT. Deletions cut 2 bases from V and 8 bases from J, with 17 bases between. This CDR3 reads CASSDDGGTSGTQYF. The CDR3 DNA is TGTGCCAGCAGTGACGACGGAGGAACCTCTGGTACGCAGTATTTT.

This chain connects TRBV6-5 to TRBJ2-2; D not resolved. The CDR3 loop spans 13 amino acids. Germline V gives CDR1 MNHEY, CDR2 SVGAGI. Trimming took 5 bases from V and 0 from J, leaving 4 bases between them. This CDR3 reads CASSLANTGELFF. Here the CDR3 DNA reads TGTGCCAGCAGTCTAGCGAACACCGGGGAGCTGTTTTTT.

Here the CDR3 reads CASSWDSFSSEQYF. The CDR3 coding sequence is TGTGCCAGCAGCTGGGACAGCTTCTCGAGCGAGCAGTACTTC. The V gene is TRBV11-3, the J gene TRBJ2-7, with 7 bases that match TRBD1. Germline CDR1 reads SGHNT; CDR2 reads YENEEA. Trimming removed 4 bases from V and 6 bases from J; junction bases left unmatched: 9. The CDR3 consists of 14 residues.

The chain combines TRBV7-8 with TRBJ2-2; a possible D gene is TRBD1 (5 bases). The V gene's germline CDR1 is SGHVS and CDR2 FQNEAQ. V dropped 5 bases and J dropped 1 base, with 8 bases sitting between them. The CDR3 has 14 residues. The CDR3 coding sequence is TGTGCCAGCAGCGCCACAGGGAACACCGGGGAGCTGTTTTTT. Translated, it gives CASSATGNTGELFF.

V gene TRBV5-1 combines with J gene TRBJ1-4; a possible D gene is TRBD1 (6 bases). Germline V lookup: CDR1 SGHRS, CDR2 YFSETQ. Deletions cut 0 bases from V and 6 bases from J, with 9 bases between. This CDR3 region has 14 residues. CDR3 sequence reads: CASSLDRVYEKLFF. The CDR3 region has the DNA TGCGCCAGCAGCTTGGACAGGGTTTATGAAAAACTGTTTTTT.

The chain employs TRBV11-2 and TRBJ2-7, with D possibly matching TRBD1 (5 bases). Germline lookup yields CDR1 SGHAT and CDR2 FQNNGV. V was pared by 3 bases and J by 6 bases, with 18 bases between. There are 15 residues in the CDR3. The CDR3 bases are TGTGCCAGCAGCTTCGGTAAGGGGCTAACGGTCGAGCAGTACTTC. It is translated as CASSFGKGLTVEQYF.

The chain couples TRBV7-8 to TRBJ1-1; maybe TRBD1 (5 bases). The CDR3 totals 20 residues. The V and J ends lost 5 bases and 3 bases respectively, with 31 bases between them. CDR1 is SGHVS, CDR2 FQNEAQ, per germline. The CDR3 bases are TGTGCCAGCAGCAAAGGAGGGGTATGTACAGGCAAAGAGGGAGACACTGAAGCTTTCTTT. Protein sequence: CASSKGGVCTGKEGDTEAFF.

This sequence joins TRBV6-5 and TRBJ2-7, with 8 bases aligning to TRBD2. With 6 bases clipped from V and 2 bases from J, the junction kept 3 bases outside the gene matches. The CDR3 extends over 13 amino acids. CDR1 MNHEY and CDR2 SVGAGI come from the germline V gene. The CDR3 is CASRAGLAYEQYF. CDR3 sequence (DNA): TGTGCCAGCAGGGCGGGACTAGCCTACGAGCAGTACTTC.

This chain links TRBV10-3 with TRBJ2-3, with 9 bases that match TRBD2. V shed 6 bases and J 0 bases; nucleotides not matched to a gene: 1. The CDR3 spans 14 residues. From germline, CDR1 is ENHRY and CDR2 SYGVKD. The CDR3 region is CAISAGGSTDTQYF. DNA for the CDR3: TGTGCCATCAGCGCGGGGGGGAGCACAGATACGCAGTATTTT.

This clone was counted a single time. The gene calls are TRBV3-1 (or the pseudogene TRBV3-2) and TRBJ2-7; 7 nucleotides agree with TRBD2. Germline V gives CDR1 LGHDT, CDR2 YNNKEL (reference sequence). The CDR3 loop spans 13 amino acids. V dropped 8 bases and J dropped 4; count of bases not matched to a gene: 8. The CDR3 region has the DNA TGTGCCAGCCGACCCGGGGGGTCGTACGAGCAGTACTTC. Translating it yields CASRPGGSYEQYF.

V is TRBV7-2 and J is TRBJ2-7; the D is unclear. V lost 0 bases, J lost 3 bases, and 9 bases lay in between. CDR1 and CDR2 (germline): SGHTA, FQGNSA. The CDR3 contains 14 residues. The CDR3 here is CASSLARQLYEQYF. The CDR3 coding sequence is TGTGCCAGCAGCTTAGCCAGGCAGCTCTACGAGCAGTACTTC.

This clone is a singleton in its sample. The chain employs TRBV24-1 and TRBJ2-2; TRBD1 matches at 9 bases. Germline V gene sequence: CDR1 KGHDR, CDR2 SFDVKD. CDR3 size: 16 residues. The V gene end was trimmed by 5 bases and the J gene end by 4 bases; junction bases not matched to a gene: 7. In DNA, the CDR3 is TGTGCCACCAGTGGAAACAGGGGGCTAGGCACCGGGGAGCTGTTTTTT. This translates into CATSGNRGLGTGELFF.

Concerning this clone: The junction shows a germline mismatch at one end, possibly a read error. V gene TRBV6-6 combines with J gene TRBJ2-7, with D perhaps matching TRBD1 (6 bases). Germline loops: CDR1 MNHNY, CDR2 SVGAGI (reference sequence). The CDR3 spans 13 residues. CDR3 in amino acids: CASSPTGQGTSLF. CDR3 DNA sequence: TGTGCCAGCAGCCCCACGGGGCAGGGGACGTCTTTGTTC.

J is TRBJ1-5 and V is TRBV19; D remains unclear. The CDR3 contains 15 residues. Trimming shortened V by 7 bases and J by 0 bases, and 13 bases separated the two germline ends. The germline CDR1 and CDR2 sequences are LNHDA and SQIVND (reference sequence). This CDR3 reads CASKVYSDSNQPQHF. The DNA of the CDR3 is TGTGCCAGTAAAGTCTACAGTGATAGCAATCAGCCCCAGCATTTT. The variable domain in full, completed from reference TRBV19 and TRBJ1-5, reads DGGITQSPKYLFRKEGQNVTLSCEQNLNHDAMYWYRQDPGQGLRLIYYSQIVNDFQKGDIAEGYSVSREKKESFPLTVTSAQKNPTAFYLCASKVYSDSNQPQHFGDGTRLSIL.

The V gene is TRBV5-4, the J gene TRBJ2-5; 7 bases agree with TRBD1. With V trimmed by 7 bases and J by 5 bases, 8 bases remained unmatched. This CDR3 has 13 residues. The V gene's germline CDR1 is SGHNT and CDR2 YYREEE (reference sequence). The CDR3 region has the DNA TGTGCCAGCCGCTACAGGGGTGGGGAGACCCAGTACTTC. It is translated as CASRYRGGETQYF. The complete variable domain, with remaining parts taken from reference TRBV5-4 and TRBJ2-5, reads ETGVTQSPTHLIKTRGQQVTLRCSSQSGHNTVSWYQQALGQGPQFIFQYYREEENGRGNFPPRFSGLQFPNYSSELNVNALELDDSALYLCASRYRGGETQYFGPGTRLLVL.

This clone was observed once. The genes are TRBV7-9 and TRBJ1-2, with 7 bases identical to TRBD1. The germline CDR1 and CDR2 sequences are SEHNR and FQNEAQ (reference sequence). The CDR3 contains 15 residues. Trimming took 4 bases from V and 3 from J; bases not matched to a gene: 8. The DNA of the CDR3 is TGTGCCAGCAGCTCGTACAGGGGTCGGGACTATGGCTACACCTTC. Residues: CASSSYRGRDYGYTF. The complete variable domain, with remaining parts taken from reference TRBV7-9 and TRBJ1-2, reads DTGVSQNPRHKITKRGQNVTFRCDPISEHNRLYWYRQTLGQGPEFLTYFQNEAQLEKSRLLSDRFSAERPKGSFSTLEIQRTEQGDSAMYLCASSSYRGRDYGYTFGSGTRLTVV.

The chain couples TRBV5-1 to TRBJ2-6, with TRBD2 matching over 7 bases. The germline gives CDR1 SGHRS, CDR2 YFSETQ. V gave up 7 bases and J gave up 1 base; unmatched junction bases: 11. This CDR3 is built from 17 residues. The CDR3 DNA follows: TGCGCCAGCTTTGAGGGAGGGCCATTTTCTGGGGCCAACGTCCTGACTTTC. The encoded protein is CASFEGGPFSGANVLTF. The complete variable domain, with remaining parts taken from reference TRBV5-1 and TRBJ2-6, reads KAGVTQTPRYLIKTRGQQVTLSCSPISGHRSVSWYQQTPGQGLQFLFEYFSETQRNKGNFPGRFSGRQFSNSRSEMNVSTLELGDSALYLCASFEGGPFSGANVLTFGAGSRLTVL.

J is TRBJ1-1 and V is TRBV6-5; D not certain. Trimming removed 6 bases at V and 0 bases at J, with 11 bases between. Germline V gives CDR1 MNHEY, CDR2 SVGAGI. The CDR3 runs 14 residues. CDR3 loop: CASRKDFMNTEAFF. CDR3 DNA sequence: TGTGCCAGCAGAAAGGACTTTATGAACACTGAAGCTTTCTTT.

This chain joins TRBV7-2 and TRBJ1-2; D perhaps matches TRBD1 (5 bases). V dropped 7 bases and J dropped 4 bases, with 10 bases sitting between them. The CDR3 loop spans 12 amino acids. CDR1 SGHTA and CDR2 FQGNSA come from the germline V gene. CDR3 in amino acids: CASKGRAYGYTF. In nucleotides, the CDR3 is TGTGCCAGCAAGGGGAGGGCCTATGGCTACACCTTC.

This clone was observed a single time. The genes are TRBV5-1 and TRBJ2-7; D is perhaps TRBD1 (6 bases). CDR1 SGHRS and CDR2 YFSETQ come from the germline V gene. Trimming took off 4 bases at V and 4 bases at J, with 12 bases between the two ends. The CDR3 extends over 13 amino acids. CDR3 residues: CASSTGQRYEQYF. The CDR3 bases are TGCGCCAGCAGCACGGGACAAAGATACGAGCAGTACTTC.